These 24 T cell receptor beta chains share one sample of origin, sequenced in a study of T cell responses to AZD1222 COVID-19 vaccine. TCRdb's table, derived via immunoSEQ multiplex PCR, lists solely in-frame clones and lacks some. The sample lists some 170,000 clones; 88% were seen once. This sample comprised peripheral blood, obtained 28 days after the second AZD1222 dose. These receptors all come from an adult who received the AZD1222 COVID-19 vaccine.

The chain uses TRBV25-1 and TRBJ1-4; D unresolved. The CDR3 is made up of 15 amino acids. From germline, CDR1 is MGHDK and CDR2 SYGVNS. The V and J ends lost 1 base and 5 bases respectively, with 11 bases between them. CDR3 coding DNA: TGTGCCAGCAGTGAATCGGAGCGGAGAAATGAAAAACTGTTTTTT. Its protein is CASSESERRNEKLFF. The entire variable domain, with the rest obtained from reference TRBV25-1 and TRBJ1-4, is as follows: EADIYQTPRYLVIGTGKKITLECSQTMGHDKMYWYQQDPGMELHLIHYSYGVNSTEKGDLSSESTVSRIRTEHFPLTLESARPSHTSQYLCASSESERRNEKLFFGSGTQLSVL.

The rearrangement uses TRBV30 and TRBJ1-5; no reliable D call. The CDR3 covers 14 residues. Germline lookup yields CDR1 GTSNPN and CDR2 SVGIG (reference sequence). V was trimmed by 3 bases and J by 4 bases, leaving 13 bases between them. The CDR3 loop is CAWRGVGANQPQHF. In DNA form, the CDR3 reads TGTGCCTGGAGAGGCGTGGGAGCGAATCAGCCCCAGCATTTT.

This clone was seen more than once but under ten times. The chain links TRBV15 to TRBJ2-7; perhaps TRBD1 as D (5 bases). The germline CDR1 and CDR2 sequences are LNHNV and YYDKDF (reference sequence). The V and J ends lost 1 base and 4 bases respectively, with 5 bases between them. This CDR3 is 12 amino acids long. The CDR3 DNA is TGTGCCACCAGCAGAGCAGGGTACGAGCAGTACTTC. Its protein product is CATSRAGYEQYF. Using reference TRBV15 and TRBJ2-7 for the parts outside the CDR3, the full variable domain is DAMVIQNPRYQVTQFGKPVTLSCSQTLNHNVMYWYQQKSSQAPKLLFHYYDKDFNNEADTPDNFQSRRPNTSFCFLDIRSPGLGDTAMYLCATSRAGYEQYFGPGTRLTVT.

V and J are TRBV6-5 and TRBJ2-5; D gene unclear. The CDR3 sequence is 14 residues long. V lost 0 bases and J 3 bases, leaving 8 bases between the germline ends. The V gene's germline CDR1 is MNHEY and CDR2 SVGAGI. CDR3: CASSYSTVEETQYF. CDR3 DNA: TGTGCCAGCAGTTACTCGACTGTCGAAGAGACCCAGTACTTC.

The DNA for the CDR3 is TGTGCCAGCAGGGGGACAGCGAACACTGAAGCTTTCTTT. It specifies CASRGTANTEAFF. This rearrangement joins TRBV2 to TRBJ1-1; 7 positions match TRBD1. V was clipped by 6 bases and J by 1 base; unmatched bases: 2. CDR3 length equals 13 residues. The germline gives CDR1 SNHLY, CDR2 FYNNEI.

The chain carries TRBV5-4 and TRBJ1-3; 9 bases agree with TRBD1. Germline V gene sequence: CDR1 SGHNT, CDR2 YYREEE (reference sequence). V was pared by 4 bases and J by 4 bases, with 3 bases of the junction left unmatched. The CDR3 consists of 14 residues. CDR3 sequence (DNA): TGTGCCAGCAGCGAGGGGACAGGGGGAAACACCATATATTTT. Translating gives CASSEGTGGNTIYF. The variable domain in full, with the rest retrieved from reference TRBV5-4 and TRBJ1-3, is ETGVTQSPTHLIKTRGQQVTLRCSSQSGHNTVSWYQQALGQGPQFIFQYYREEENGRGNFPPRFSGLQFPNYSSELNVNALELDDSALYLCASSEGTGGNTIYFGEGSWLTVV.

V is TRBV5-4 and J is TRBJ2-1; 8 nucleotides line up with TRBD1. Germline-derived CDR1 and CDR2 are SGHNT and YYREEE (reference sequence). The CDR3 length is 15 residues. V trimming: 4 bases; J trimming: 6 bases; junction bases outside the gene matches: 9. CDR3 sequence reads: CASSTGQGFGNEQFF. The CDR3, as DNA: TGTGCCAGCAGCACTGGACAGGGATTCGGCAATGAGCAGTTCTTC.

V usage is TRBV6-6 and J usage is TRBJ1-4; D gene unclear. This CDR3 is built from 12 residues. Trimming cost V 4 bases and J 8 bases, with 8 bases left between them. Germline V gives CDR1 MNHNY, CDR2 SVGAGI (reference sequence). The CDR3 loop reads CASSSAFEKLFF. The CDR3 nucleotides are TGTGCCAGCAGTTCGGCTTTCGAAAAACTGTTTTTT.

This chain connects TRBV10-2 to TRBJ1-3; D not certain. Trimming pared 4 bases from V and 4 bases from J, leaving 11 bases between. Germline CDR1 is WSHSY and CDR2 is SAAADI. The CDR3 covers 14 residues. CDR3 region: CASSGASSGNTIYF. The CDR3, as DNA: TGCGCCAGCAGTGGGGCCAGCTCCGGAAACACCATATATTTT.

The CDR3 region is CASGLEAGDMFTNYGYTF. CDR3 sequence (DNA): TGCGCCAGCGGTCTTGAGGCAGGGGATATGTTTACTAACTATGGCTACACCTTC. The chain employs TRBV5-1 and TRBJ1-2; D might be TRBD1 (6 bases). Deletions cut 7 bases from V and 0 bases from J, with 25 bases between. The CDR3 consists of 18 residues. Germline V CDR1 and CDR2: SGHRS, YFSETQ.

The chain has TRBV5-1 and TRBJ2-7, with TRBD2 identical over 7 bases. J lost 5 bases, V lost 0 bases, and 5 bases had no gene match. Germline assignment: CDR1 SGHRS and CDR2 YFSETQ. The CDR3 sequence is 14 residues long. CDR3 DNA: TGCGCCAGCAGCTTGGAAGGGAGGGCGGACGAGCAGTACTTC. Encoded protein: CASSLEGRADEQYF.

The rearrangement links TRBV2 to TRBJ1-2; 9 positions match TRBD1. Per germline, CDR1 SNHLY and CDR2 FYNNEI. V lost 3 bases and J lost 4; bases outside the gene matches: 9. This CDR3 has 16 amino acids. CDR3 in amino acids: CASSDGTGLDLYGYTF. The CDR3 DNA reads as TGTGCCAGCAGTGACGGGACAGGGCTAGATCTCTATGGCTACACCTTC.

J is TRBJ1-2 and V is TRBV3-1 (or the pseudogene TRBV3-2), with D uncertain. V lost 4 bases and J 8 bases, leaving 11 bases between the germline ends. There are 12 residues in the CDR3. The germline CDR1 and CDR2 sequences are LGHDT and YNNKEL (reference sequence). Here the CDR3 reads CASSLAREGYTF. The CDR3 DNA is TGTGCCAGCAGCCTAGCCCGGGAGGGCTACACCTTC.

The chain joins TRBV2 to TRBJ1-2; TRBD1 might be the D (6 bases). The CDR3 is 13 residues long. The germline V gene has CDR1 SNHLY and CDR2 FYNNEI. V was shortened by 5 bases and J by 3 bases, with 10 bases between the two germline ends. CDR3 sequence: CASSLTGHYGYTF. Written as DNA, the CDR3 is TGTGCCAGCAGTCTGACAGGACACTATGGCTACACCTTC.

The chain carries TRBV18 and TRBJ2-3; the D is unclear. The CDR3 covers 11 residues. Germline lookup yields CDR1 KGHSH and CDR2 LQKENI. V was clipped by 6 bases and J by 7 bases, with 8 bases between them. The CDR3 region has the DNA TGTGCCAGCTCGATGGAAAATACGCAGTATTTT. It translates to CASSMENTQYF.

This chain connects TRBV6-5 to TRBJ1-6; no clear D gene. Germline-derived CDR1 and CDR2 are MNHEY and SVGAGI. The V gene lost 2 bases and the J gene lost 10 bases, with 12 bases spanning the gap. CDR3 size: 14 residues. The CDR3 DNA reads as TGTGCCAGCAGTTACGAAAACGCCGGGTCACCCCTCCACTTT. It codes for CASSYENAGSPLHF.

This chain connects TRBV3-1 (or the pseudogene TRBV3-2) to TRBJ1-2; D remains ambiguous. Trimming shortened V by 6 bases and J by 4 bases, and 9 bases separated the two germline ends. The CDR3 has 12 amino acids. The V gene's germline CDR1 is LGHDT and CDR2 YNNKEL (reference sequence). This chain's CDR3 is CASSAAAYGYTF. CDR3 DNA: TGTGCCAGCAGTGCGGCAGCCTATGGCTACACCTTC.

This clone was counted a single time. The chain combines TRBV18 with TRBJ2-7; a possible D gene is TRBD1 (6 bases). Germline-derived CDR1 and CDR2 are KGHSH and LQKENI. Trimming removed 3 bases at V and 1 base at J, with 10 bases between. The CDR3 is 14 amino acids. CDR3: CASSPGAPSYEQYF. DNA of the CDR3: TGTGCCAGCTCACCGGGGGCCCCGTCCTACGAGCAGTACTTC.

The chain carries TRBV7-2 and TRBJ2-3; 7 bases are shared with TRBD2. From germline, CDR1 is SGHTA and CDR2 FQGNSA. CDR3 length: 16 residues. J was trimmed by 2 bases and V by 0 bases; bases with no gene match: 5. This CDR3 is CASSLALRGTTDTQYF. The CDR3 DNA reads as TGTGCCAGCAGCTTAGCGTTGCGGGGGACCACAGATACGCAGTATTTT.

The V call is TRBV6-6, the J call TRBJ2-1, with D possibly being TRBD1 or TRBD2 (5 bases each). The CDR3 has 15 residues. Germline V lookup: CDR1 MNHNY, CDR2 SVGAGI (reference sequence). Trimming removed 0 bases at V and 1 base at J, with 7 bases between. CDR3 DNA sequence: TGTGCCAGCAGTTACTCCAGGGAGTCCTACAATGAGCAGTTCTTC. Translated, it gives CASSYSRESYNEQFF.

The rearrangement uses TRBV7-9 and TRBJ1-2; D is perhaps TRBD1 (6 bases). Germline CDR1 SEHNR, CDR2 FQNEAQ (reference sequence). Trimming removed 4 bases at V and 4 bases at J, with 13 bases between. The CDR3 sequence is 14 residues long. CDR3 loop: CASSSSGGAYGYTF. The DNA of the CDR3 is TGTGCCAGCAGCTCTAGTGGGGGGGCCTATGGCTACACCTTC.

The chain combines TRBV12-3 or TRBV12-4 with TRBJ1-2; no firm D call. The CDR3 extends over 12 amino acids. V lost 3 bases to trimming and J lost 4 bases, with 6 bases between them. CDR3 nucleotides: TGTGCCAGCAGTTTCCTCCTCTATGGCTACACCTTC. Translation: CASSFLLYGYTF.

The rearrangement uses TRBV29-1 and TRBJ2-2; 8 positions agree with TRBD1. Per the germline V gene, CDR1 is SQVTM and CDR2 is ANQGSEA. J was trimmed by 4 bases and V by 7 bases; bases with no gene match: 11. This CDR3 spans 15 amino acids. This CDR3 reads CSADPGTGATGELFF. DNA for the CDR3: TGCAGCGCAGACCCCGGGACAGGAGCCACCGGGGAGCTGTTTTTT.

The chain links TRBV27 to TRBJ2-7; D is unresolved. The V gene's germline CDR1 is MNHEY and CDR2 SMNVEV (reference sequence). The ends were cut back, 1 base at V and 2 bases at J, with 12 bases in the middle. This CDR3 has 15 amino acids. DNA for the CDR3: TGTGCCAGCAGTTTATTACCCACAGTACCCTACGAGCAGTACTTC. This sequence encodes CASSLLPTVPYEQYF.